The 23 T cell receptor beta chains reported below all come from one sample, sequenced in a study of T cells in narcolepsy. Data came from immunoSEQ multiplex PCR; TCRdb stores just in-frame clones and leaves some out. Here the sample spans some 30,000 clones, 80% to 90% being singletons. Source material: memory (CD45RA-) CD4+ T cells from blood. The source of these receptors is a human donor in good health.

The DNA for the CDR3 is TGTGCCTGGAGGGTGTCGGGGGGCGGGGAAAAACTGTTTTTT. It yields the protein CAWRVSGGGEKLFF. V is TRBV30 and J is TRBJ1-4; D is perhaps TRBD1 (6 bases). Germline-derived CDR1 and CDR2 are GTSNPN and SVGIG (reference sequence). The CDR3 is 14 amino acids. V was clipped by 3 bases and J by 8 bases, with 16 bases between them.

This clone was seen just once. The chain joins TRBV7-2 to TRBJ1-2; D unresolved. The CDR3 loop spans 13 amino acids. V was clipped by 5 bases and J by 8 bases, with 15 bases between them. Germline CDR1 is SGHTA and CDR2 is FQGNSA. The CDR3 loop reads CASSHSPGRGYTF. The CDR3, as DNA: TGTGCCAGCAGCCACTCGCCCGGGAGGGGCTACACCTTC.

For the CDR3, the DNA is TGTGCCAGCGGCGCCGCCGGGACAGGGGGCGGTGTCGAGCAGTACTTC. Translating it yields CASGAAGTGGGVEQYF. The rearrangement links TRBV9 to TRBJ2-7; 12 bases map to TRBD1. Germline lookup yields CDR1 SGDLS and CDR2 YYNGEE. This CDR3 spans 16 amino acids. V lost 7 bases to trimming and J lost 6 bases; unmatched junction nucleotides: 14. Full variable domain (missing parts from reference TRBV9 and TRBJ2-7): DSGVTQTPKHLITATGQRVTLRCSPRSGDLSVYWYQQSLDQGLQFLIQYYNGEERAKGNILERFSAQQFPDLHSELNLSSLELGDSALYFCASGAAGTGGGVEQYFGPGTRLTVT.

In its sample, this clone was seen a few times. The V call is TRBV6-1, the J call TRBJ1-1, with D possibly being TRBD1 (6 bases). With 5 bases removed from V and 1 base from J, the gap between germline ends came to 11 bases. Germline values: CDR1 MNHNS, CDR2 SASEGT. CDR3 size: 14 residues. The CDR3 DNA reads as TGTGCCAGCAGTCTTACAGGGACGAACACTGAAGCTTTCTTT. It is translated as CASSLTGTNTEAFF.

CDR3 amino acids: CASSREGRWLYF. The DNA of the CDR3 is TGTGCCAGCAGCCGGGAGGGCAGATGGCTGTACTTC. The chain joins TRBV6-5 to TRBJ2-5, with 8 positions matching TRBD2. V shed 6 bases, J shed 13 bases, and the junction held 10 bases outside the gene matches. Germline V lookup: CDR1 MNHEY, CDR2 SVGAGI. The CDR3 runs to 12 residues.

The chain has TRBV6-4 and TRBJ1-1; 8 bases map to TRBD1. CDR3 length equals 14 residues. V was pared by 6 bases and J by 1 base, with 4 bases of the junction left unmatched. The germline V gene has CDR1 MRHNA and CDR2 SNTAGT. The CDR3 bases are TGTGCCAGCAGGAAGGACAGGGAGAACACTGAAGCTTTCTTT. Its protein product is CASRKDRENTEAFF.

The J gene is TRBJ1-1, the V gene TRBV5-1; D unclear. CDR3 length equals 13 residues. Germline V gene sequence: CDR1 SGHRS, CDR2 YFSETQ. V gave up 5 bases and J gave up 3 bases, with 11 bases separating them. The chain's CDR3 is CASRTGDYTEAFF. CDR3 nucleotide sequence: TGCGCCAGCAGGACTGGGGATTACACTGAAGCTTTCTTT.

The chain links TRBV7-3 to TRBJ1-3; TRBD1 might be the D (5 bases). The germline gives CDR1 SGHTA, CDR2 FQGTGA. The CDR3 runs 17 residues. Deletions cut 4 bases from V and 0 bases from J, with 16 bases between. CDR3 in amino acids: CASSSPGDSRSGNTIYF. In nucleotides, the CDR3 is TGTGCCAGCAGCTCCCCTGGTGACAGCCGCTCTGGAAACACCATATATTTT.

The gene calls are TRBV5-8 and TRBJ1-6; 9 bases align to TRBD1. V dropped 4 bases and J dropped 10; count of bases not matched to a gene: 9. From germline, CDR1 is SGHTS and CDR2 YDEGEE. The CDR3 runs to 15 residues. CDR3 nucleotides: TGTGCCAGCAGCCTCACCGGGACAGGGCAATCACCCCTCCACTTT. Its translation is CASSLTGTGQSPLHF.

The chain has TRBV9 and TRBJ2-7; 14 bases agree with TRBD2. CDR3 length equals 16 residues. Germline lookup yields CDR1 SGDLS and CDR2 YYNGEE. Losses at the gene ends were 3 bases for V and 5 bases for J; bases not matched to a gene: 7. The CDR3 region has the DNA TGTGCCAGCAGCGCCCGACTAGCGGGAGGGCTCGACGAGCAGTACTTC. It is translated as CASSARLAGGLDEQYF.

The chain employs TRBV9 and TRBJ2-7; 7 bases line up with TRBD1. The CDR3 extends over 15 amino acids. Per germline, CDR1 SGDLS and CDR2 YYNGEE. V lost 4 bases to trimming and J lost 6 bases; unmatched junction nucleotides: 13. DNA for the CDR3: TGTGCCAGCAGCCCAACAGGGGTTCAGTCTGGCGAGCAGTACTTC. Amino acid sequence: CASSPTGVQSGEQYF.

This clone occurred once. This chain links TRBV9 with TRBJ2-3; 10 nucleotides match TRBD1. The germline V gene encodes CDR1 SGDLS and CDR2 YYNGEE. Trimming took 2 bases from V and 4 from J; bases not matched to a gene: 7. CDR3 length: 16 residues. Written as DNA, the CDR3 is TGTGCCAGCAGCGTTAGCGGGACAGGGGTCCCAGATACGCAGTATTTT. Translated: CASSVSGTGVPDTQYF.

This clone was seen a few times. This sequence joins TRBV4-2 and TRBJ1-4; D not certain. Between the trimmed V and J ends, which lost 3 bases and 3 bases, there was a span of 11 bases. The V gene's germline CDR1 is LGHNA and CDR2 YNFKEQ. CDR3 length equals 15 residues. The CDR3 region has the DNA TGTGCCAGCAGCCAGGTGGGCGGATCTAATGAAAAACTGTTTTTT. It translates to CASSQVGGSNEKLFF.

The V gene is TRBV15, the J gene TRBJ1-6; TRBD1 aligns across 8 bases. The V segment lost 5 bases and the J segment 10 bases; nucleotides outside the gene matches: 10. Germline loops: CDR1 LNHNV, CDR2 YYDKDF (reference sequence). The CDR3 is 15 residues long. CDR3 coding DNA: TGTGCCACCAGCCGCGCCGGGACAGGCGGATCACCCCTCCACTTT. This gives the protein CATSRAGTGGSPLHF.

This clone was counted a single time. The chain employs TRBV7-3 and TRBJ2-2; D not certain. From germline, CDR1 is SGHTA and CDR2 FQGTGA. The length of the CDR3 is 15 residues. Trimming left V 4 bases short and J 2 bases short, with 11 bases between. The CDR3: CASSSSIINTGELFF. In DNA, the CDR3 is TGTGCCAGCAGCTCCTCTATCATTAACACCGGGGAGCTGTTTTTT. The full variable domain, with the rest looked up from reference TRBV7-3 and TRBJ2-2, is GAGVSQTPSNKVTEKGKYVELRCDPISGHTALYWYRQSLGQGPEFLIYFQGTGAADDSGLPNDRFFAVRPEGSVSTLKIQRTERGDSAVYLCASSSSIINTGELFFGEGSRLTVL.

The chain employs TRBV5-1 and TRBJ1-4, with TRBD1 matching over 9 bases. The CDR3 has 15 residues. The V gene end was trimmed by 0 bases and the J gene end by 9 bases; junction bases not matched to a gene: 6. Germline V CDR1 and CDR2: SGHRS, YFSETQ. CDR3 amino acids: CASSLGGTGYQKLFF. For the CDR3, the DNA is TGCGCCAGCAGCTTGGGCGGGACAGGGTACCAAAAACTGTTTTTT. Based on the CDR3 plus reference TRBV5-1 and TRBJ1-4, the full variable domain is KAGVTQTPRYLIKTRGQQVTLSCSPISGHRSVSWYQQTPGQGLQFLFEYFSETQRNKGNFPGRFSGRQFSNSRSEMNVSTLELGDSALYLCASSLGGTGYQKLFFGSGTQLSVL.

This clone was seen only once. This rearrangement joins TRBV19 to TRBJ1-2, with D unresolved. The germline V gene has CDR1 LNHDA and CDR2 SQIVND (reference sequence). This CDR3 has 17 amino acids. With 0 bases removed from V and 2 bases from J, the gap between germline ends came to 16 bases. CDR3 loop: CASSIDTLRQSNYGYTF. The CDR3 nucleotides read TGTGCCAGTAGTATAGATACCCTTCGTCAGAGCAACTATGGCTACACCTTC.

The gene calls are TRBV6-1 and TRBJ2-6; no firm D call. The CDR3 sequence is 14 residues long. Germline V gene lookup returns CDR1 MNHNS and CDR2 SASEGT. V lost 4 bases to trimming and J lost 4 bases, with 8 bases between them. As DNA, the CDR3 is TGTGCCAGCAGTGGGGCCACAGGGGCCAACGTCCTGACTTTC. Protein product: CASSGATGANVLTF.

The chain links TRBV19 to TRBJ2-6, with no clear D. The ends were cut back, 2 bases at V and 0 bases at J, with 2 bases in the middle. Germline values: CDR1 LNHDA, CDR2 SQIVND (reference sequence). The CDR3 extends over 14 amino acids. The CDR3 nucleotides are TGTGCCAGTAGTATAAGCTCTGGGGCCAACGTCCTGACTTTC. Its protein is CASSISSGANVLTF.

This chain joins TRBV5-5 and TRBJ2-1; D gene unclear. This CDR3 comprises 15 residues. Germline loops: CDR1 SGHKS, CDR2 YYEKEE (reference sequence). V lost 0 bases and J 2 bases, leaving 9 bases between the germline ends. CDR3 residues: CASSLGHRTYNEQFF. The CDR3 nucleotides are TGTGCCAGCAGCTTGGGACACCGAACCTACAATGAGCAGTTCTTC. The whole variable domain, filled in from reference TRBV5-5 and TRBJ2-1, reads DAGVTQSPTHLIKTRGQQVTLRCSPISGHKSVSWYQQVLGQGPQFIFQYYEKEERGRGNFPDRFSARQFPNYSSELNVNALLLGDSALYLCASSLGHRTYNEQFFGPGTRLTVL.

This chain joins TRBV30 and TRBJ2-1; 11 bases align to TRBD1. The V gene end was trimmed by 5 bases and the J gene end by 9 bases; junction bases not matched to a gene: 6. CDR1 is GTSNPN, CDR2 SVGIG, per germline (reference sequence). The CDR3 has 13 residues. The CDR3 nucleotides are TGTGCCTGGGGGACAGGGGGTAGAGGTGAGCAGTTCTTC. This gives the protein CAWGTGGRGEQFF.

The chain employs TRBV10-3 and TRBJ2-2, with 9 bases fitting TRBD1. CDR3 length: 15 amino acids. The junction had 6 bases not matched to a gene; V was cut back by 5 bases and J by 5 bases. Germline V gives CDR1 ENHRY, CDR2 SYGVKD. The CDR3 region has the DNA TGTGCCATCAGTCCGGACAGGGGTGGGACCGGGGAGCTGTTTTTT. Residues: CAISPDRGGTGELFF.

This clone has just a few counts. The chain combines TRBV6-1 with TRBJ1-3; D is perhaps TRBD1 (5 bases). This CDR3 comprises 17 residues. Germline V gene lookup returns CDR1 MNHNS and CDR2 SASEGT. Trimming removed 4 bases from V and 0 bases from J, with 16 bases in between. DNA of the CDR3: TGTGCCAGCAGTGCAACCGGGGCCGCCTTCTCTGGAAACACCATATATTTT. This sequence encodes CASSATGAAFSGNTIYF.